Listed below are T cell receptor beta chains from one sample, sequenced in a study of T-cell reconstitution after alpha-beta-depleted transplantation in children. TCRdb independently ran MiXCR on the PCR reads; one entry per CDR3 protein. The data contain some 640,000 distinct CDR3 sequences, roughly 15% of them seen just once; the ten biggest clones take up approximately 1%. Here the sequenced sample was PBMCs from the stem cell graft donor, taken from the stem cell graft. The receptor set was obtained from a human donor who donated a stem cell graft to a child with acute myeloid leukemia. The CDR3 runs from the conserved cysteine through the conserved F or W. The order of the fields is V gene, clone size, J gene, D gene, CDR3 DNA, CDR3 protein. The D gene is left open where the match is weak. Size values are once, few and many counts, or a class for expanded clones, and some rows have none.

TRBV29-1,NA,TRBJ2-5,NA,TGCTGCGTTGAAAATGGGGAGACCCAGTACTTC,CCVENGETQYF
TRBV7-9,NA,TRBJ1-2,NA,TGTGCCAGCAGAGTAGACAGTACCCTTGGCTACACCTTC,CASRVDSTLGYTF
TRBV5-6,many,TRBJ1-5,NA,TGTGCCAGCAGCTTGTTCAGTTGGGATAGCAATCAGCCCCAGCATTTT,CASSLFSWDSNQPQHF
TRBV7-9,few,TRBJ1-1,NA,TGTGCCAGCAGCTTAACGGGGGAGTACACTGAAGCTTTCTTT,CASSLTGEYTEAFF
TRBV4-3,many,TRBJ2-7,TRBD1,TGCGCCAGCAGCCAAGTGGGGACAGGGGAGTTCGAGCAGTACTTC,CASSQVGTGEFEQYF
TRBV24-1,few,TRBJ2-1,NA,TGTGCCACCAGTGACCCCTACAATGAGCAGTTCTTC,CATSDPYNEQFF
TRBV5-5,many,TRBJ1-4,NA,TGTGCCAGCAGCTTCTGGACCAAGGAAAAACTGTTTTTT,CASSFWTKEKLFF
TRBV12-3/TRBV12-4,few,TRBJ1-1,NA,TGTGCCAGCAGGGAGGGGTGGAACACTGAAGCTTTCTTT,CASREGWNTEAFF
TRBV20-1,many,TRBJ2-5,TRBD2,TGCAGTGCTAGGGCGACTAGCCTCCAAGAGACCCAGTACTTC,CSARATSLQETQYF
TRBV6-1,NA,TRBJ1-1,NA,TGTGCCAGCAGTCATTCCCCCCCCGATGGCACGGGGAACACTGAAGCTTTCTTT,CASSHSPPDGTGNTEAFF
TRBV28,few,TRBJ2-5,TRBD1,TGTGCCAGCAGTTTTAACAGGGGACGTTGGGAGACCCAGTACTTC,CASSFNRGRWETQYF
TRBV6-1,many,TRBJ1-2,NA,TGTGCCAGCAGTAAAGACTTTAACTATGGCTACACCTTC,CASSKDFNYGYTF
TRBV5-1,once,TRBJ2-3,NA,TGCGCCAGCAGCTTGGATGCGGGGTTTGCAGATACGCAGTATTTT,CASSLDAGFADTQYF
TRBV7-2,NA,TRBJ2-6,TRBD1,TGTGCCAGCAGCTTAGTCAGGGGGAATGGGGCCAACGTCCTGACTTTC,CASSLVRGNGANVLTF
TRBV11-2,NA,TRBJ2-2,NA,TGTGCCAGCAGCTCAGCCTCAGGGCACACCGGGGAGCTGTTTTTT,CASSSASGHTGELFF
TRBV29-1,few,TRBJ2-2,NA,TGCAGCGTTCCTAGATTGGACAGAGCGAACACCGGGGAGCTGTTTTTT,CSVPRLDRANTGELFF
TRBV5-1,many,TRBJ2-1,NA,TGCGCCAGCAGCTCGGACAGAGAACTGTACAATGAGCAGTTCTTC,CASSSDRELYNEQFF
TRBV6-5,many,TRBJ2-2,TRBD1,TGTGCCAGTTCGGACAGGGAAAACACCGGGGAGCTGTTTTTT,CASSDRENTGELFF
TRBV19,few,TRBJ2-3,TRBD1,TGTGCCAGTAGTCGTTTGGGGGACAGGGCGACAGATACGCAGTATTTT,CASSRLGDRATDTQYF
TRBV11-2,many,TRBJ2-7,TRBD1,TGTGCCAGCGGACAGGGGCATTCCTACGAGCAGTACTTC,CASGQGHSYEQYF
TRBV9,many,TRBJ1-2,TRBD1,TGTGCCAGCAGCGGAAAGACAGGGGATGGCTACACCTTC,CASSGKTGDGYTF
TRBV13,many,TRBJ2-5,TRBD2,TGTGCCAGCAGCTTGCGACTAGCGGGGGGGGAAGAGACCCAGTACTTC,CASSLRLAGGEETQYF
TRBV20-1,many,TRBJ2-2,NA,TGCAGTGCTAGAGATTTCGCTTCAAACACCGGGGAGCTGTTTTTT,CSARDFASNTGELFF
TRBV12-3/TRBV12-4,NA,TRBJ2-7,TRBD1,TGTGCCAGCACCCAGACAGGGTCGGGCTCCTACGAGCAGTACTTC,CASTQTGSGSYEQYF
TRBV24-1,many,TRBJ2-3,TRBD2,TGTGCCACCAGTGATGGCGGGGGGGCCGAAGATACGCAGTATTTT,CATSDGGGAEDTQYF
TRBV12-3/TRBV12-4,many,TRBJ2-3,NA,TGTGCCAGCAGTCCCGGCCGATCTAGCACAGATACGCAGTATTTT,CASSPGRSSTDTQYF
TRBV10-3,many,TRBJ2-7,NA,TGTGCGGGGGCCTACAGCTCCTACGAGCAGTACTTC,CAGAYSSYEQYF
TRBV28,NA,TRBJ1-4,NA,TGTGCCAGCAGTCCCCCGCCACGCGAAAAACTGTTTTTT,CASSPPPREKLFF
TRBV28,NA,TRBJ2-5,NA,TGTGCCAGCAGTTTTTTGGGACCCCCCTTCCAAGAGACCCAGTACTTC,CASSFLGPPFQETQYF
TRBV10-3,many,TRBJ1-1,NA,TGTGCCATCAGTGAGTCCCGTGGACGGCACACTGAAGCTTTCTTT,CAISESRGRHTEAFF
TRBV4-3,NA,TRBJ2-2,TRBD2,TGCGCCAGCAGCCGGAAGTCGGGGGGCACCGGGGAGCTGTTTTTT,CASSRKSGGTGELFF
TRBV5-1,many,TRBJ2-1,NA,TGCGCCAGCTACCTCTGGGGGAGCAGAGGGGACTCCTACAATGAGCAGTTCTTC,CASYLWGSRGDSYNEQFF
TRBV21-1,NA,TRBJ1-5,NA,TGTGCCAGCAGCTCGATGTACAGGGTTTATGGCAATCAGCCCCAGCATTTT,CASSSMYRVYGNQPQHF
TRBV20-1,NA,TRBJ2-1,NA,TGCAGTGCTAGAGAGGCGGGGGCCACCAATGAGCAGTTCTTC,CSAREAGATNEQFF
TRBV7-2,many,TRBJ2-7,TRBD2,TGTGCCAGCACGCAAATAGCGGGGGGACCCTACGAGCAGTACTTC,CASTQIAGGPYEQYF
TRBV9,NA,TRBJ2-3,NA,TGTGCCAGCAGCATGGACGGCACAGATACGCAGTATTTT,CASSMDGTDTQYF
TRBV12-3/TRBV12-4,NA,TRBJ2-6,NA,TGTGCCAGCAGTCTCGACAGGGAGGCCGGGGCCAACGTCCTGACTTTC,CASSLDREAGANVLTF